This record concerns one T cell receptor beta chain sequence. In germline, CDR1 is SGHRS, CDR2 YFSETQ. The V end lost 1 base, the J end lost 1 base, and 7 bases lay between the germline ends. The CDR3 loop spans 14 amino acids. This sample is part of a study of blood T cell repertoires in COVID-19. Study-level information: Whether acute or convalescent, the COVID-19 samples came from the United States, Italy and Spain.

Enrolment of Seattle patients took place during active infection, and they were followed longitudinally. Source study methods: Reference gene primer amplification gave estimated nucleated cell counts. Clones were sequenced by immunoSEQ multiplex PCR, and TCRdb holds only the in-frame ones, with some missing. V and J calls and clone size are those listed in that table; D and trimming were worked out from the DNA. This sample carries some 130,000 clones, around nine tenths of them seen once, and the ten largest clones take 10% to 12%. The TCR was taken from a woman aged 65 to 85 with COVID-19, enrolled during active disease. The specimen sequenced was peripheral blood. V and J are TRBV5-1 and TRBJ2-3; TRBD2 is a possible D gene (5 bases). Written as DNA, the CDR3 is TGCGCCAGCAGCTTGCAGCGGCGCACAGATACGCAGTATTTT. This sequence encodes CASSLQRRTDTQYF. The full variable domain, in which reference TRBV5-1 and TRBJ2-3 provide the parts outside the CDR3, is KAGVTQTPRYLIKTRGQQVTLSCSPISGHRSVSWYQQTPGQGLQFLFEYFSETQRNKGNFPGRFSGRQFSNSRSEMNVSTLELGDSALYLCASSLQRRTDTQYFGPGTRLTVL.